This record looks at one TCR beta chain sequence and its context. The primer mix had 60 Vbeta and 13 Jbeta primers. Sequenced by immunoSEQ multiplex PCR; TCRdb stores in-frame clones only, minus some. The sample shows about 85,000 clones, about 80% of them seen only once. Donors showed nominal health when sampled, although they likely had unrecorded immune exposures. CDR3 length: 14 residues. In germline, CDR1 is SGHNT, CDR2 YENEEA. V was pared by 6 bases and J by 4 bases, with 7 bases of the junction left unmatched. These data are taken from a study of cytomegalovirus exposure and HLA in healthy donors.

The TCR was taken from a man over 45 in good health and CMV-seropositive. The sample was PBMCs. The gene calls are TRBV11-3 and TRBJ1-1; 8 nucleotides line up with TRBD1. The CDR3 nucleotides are TGTGCCAGCAGTCCAGGGGGCGACGGCACTGAAGCTTTCTTT. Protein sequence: CASSPGGDGTEAFF.